What follows is one T cell receptor beta chain and its context. This clonotype was detected ten times or more. Its antigen is not yet known. The input lacks base qualities; no much larger clone sits a single base away. This specimen comes from a study of read filtering for tumor transcriptome and immune sequencing (dated by TCRdb to the early 2020s). In terms of the full investigation: The cohort had about 17 male and more than 12 female patients with a mean age of about 70 years, ranging from roughly 45 to 85. By revised international staging, eight or nine patients were R-ISS I, fewer than 20 were R-ISS II and over five were R-ISS III. Whole-transcriptome libraries were prepared with the TruSeq RNA Access Library Prep Kit after DNase treatment. Per sample, about 4.05 to 10.27 million TCR-region mapped reads were obtained with IR-seq, compared with only 85 to 1273 with RNA-seq. Using the same bone marrow samples, the study ran both targeted immune repertoire sequencing and bulk whole-transcriptome sequencing and then compared the TCR repertoires from each method. As a main aim, a read-filtering strategy for immune repertoire data was addressed, with the specific question being whether clonotypes supported by a single read should be removed. Points the paper makes about the study in general: Compared with RNA-seq, IR-seq captured clonotypes at much greater depth and more reliably, and a smaller IR-seq throughput was enough to identify most of the shared clonotypes. Removing single-read clonotypes increased the correlation between IR-seq and RNA-seq shared clonotype proportions. The sorted CD138-negative fraction was composed of a mixed bone marrow immune population rather than of purified T cells. Single-read clonotypes made up around 82% of clonotypes but only 3.5% to 4% of total reads in IR-seq, compared with roughly 70% of clonotypes and 44.6% of reads in RNA-seq.

Clipping removes 6 bases from V and 5 bases from J, with 9 as the unmatched junction base count. As encoded in the germline V gene (reference sequence), CDR1 is PRHDT while CDR2 is FYEKMQ. The CDR3, cysteine through phenylalanine, is 14 amino acids long. CDR3 DNA only is kept here, 42 bases in frame from base 1. TCR libraries were constructed from 400 to 500 ng RNA using the Immunoverse kit, and molecular barcoded adaptors covering alpha/delta and beta/gamma chains were employed. TCR library preparation was performed with the same RNA that was used for transcriptome sequencing. Sequencing of TCR libraries was carried out on an Illumina HiSeq 4000 with 2 x 150 cycles. In the original analysis: With MiXCR, TCR reads were aligned to human V, D, J and C references and assembled into CDR3 clonotypes, with quality filtering and error correction included. The tcR package in R was used for analysis of clonotype counts and gene usage diversity. For inspection of raw mapping reads, RNA-seq reads were mapped by STAR aligner version 2.5.3a onto GRCh37 of the human genome. To test the effect of sequencing depth on detected clonotypes, IR-seq fastq files were randomly downsampled using Seqtk 1.3. TCRdb's own reprocessing of the public reads used fastp at Q25 and MiXCR and kept productive beta chains. Entries are consolidated by CDR3 protein sequence, retaining the most common genes and DNA. It is TCRdb's table, rather than the study itself, that gives the V and J calls and clone size. This sample holds roughly 90,000 distinct CDR3 sequences; around a fifth were observed only once. The top ten constitute more than 9.5% of the sample.

Bone marrow was sampled from every patient at the time of active disease. Ficoll-Hypaque density gradient centrifugation was used to isolate the bone marrow mononuclear cells. Myeloma plasma cells were removed and CD138-negative cells were collected by negative selection after labeling with CD138 magnetic microbeads on a MACS separator. Flow cytometry with CD138 antibodies on an Attune NxT was used to check how pure the isolated cells were. TRIzol reagent was used to extract total RNA, and a NanoDrop spectrophotometer was used to quantify the extracted RNA. Paired RNA-seq and IR-seq were performed on each patient's CD138-negative bone marrow sample.

The receptor comes from a donor aged 40 or over with multiple myeloma. The sequenced sample consisted of a population of CD138-negative cells sorted from bone marrow. Sample cell subset or site, as interpreted from the label and publication: bone marrow mononuclear cells depleted of CD138+ plasma/myeloma cells by negative magnetic selection. The V gene is TRBV13 and the J gene is TRBJ1-2; 7 bases in the junction line up with TRBD1. The base sequence is TGTGCCAGCAGTCAGGACAGGAGAAGTTATGGCTACACCTTC. Its coded protein is CASSQDRRSYGYTF.